The 11 T cell receptor beta chains listed next were all sequenced from one sample in a study of blood T cell repertoires in COVID-19 (dated by TCRdb to the early 2020s). The library relied on the immunoSEQ multiplex PCR assay. TCRdb mirrors the immuneACCESS table, restricted to in-frame sequences. Some clones are absent from its copies; in checked studies, under half trace to an unresolved V gene, and the reason for the others is unknown. Recorded for this sample are fewer than 80,000 clones; around nine tenths of them occurred a single time. The ten largest clones take up around a fifth of the sample. What was sequenced was peripheral blood. These TCRs come from a woman aged 45-60 years with active or convalescent COVID-19.

The J gene is TRBJ2-7, the V gene TRBV5-4, with D tentatively TRBD1 (5 bases). The V gene's germline CDR1 is SGHNT and CDR2 YYREEE (reference sequence). With 4 bases removed from V and 3 bases from J, the gap between germline ends came to 8 bases. The CDR3 loop spans 12 amino acids. CDR3 sequence reads: CASSKDNYEQYF. CDR3 coding DNA: TGTGCCAGCAGCAAGGACAACTACGAGCAGTACTTC.

The chain carries TRBV5-6 and TRBJ2-7; a weak D match, TRBD2 (6 bases). This CDR3 spans 15 amino acids. Germline V gives CDR1 SGHDT, CDR2 YYEEEE. V lost 2 bases, J lost 3 bases, and 15 bases lay in between. Written as DNA, the CDR3 is TGTGCCAGCAGCTTTGGAGGGCGACGGGGCTACGAGCAGTACTTC. Amino acids: CASSFGGRRGYEQYF. Looking up the rest from reference TRBV5-6 and TRBJ2-7 gives the full variable domain: DAGVTQSPTHLIKTRGQQVTLRCSPKSGHDTVSWYQQALGQGPQFIFQYYEEEERQRGNFPDRFSGHQFPNYSSELNVNALLLGDSALYLCASSFGGRRGYEQYFGPGTRLTVT.

The chain combines TRBV6-1 with TRBJ1-6; D not resolved. The length of the CDR3 is 13 residues. V lost 2 bases, J lost 9 bases, and 8 bases lay in between. From germline, CDR1 is MNHNS and CDR2 SASEGT. CDR3 sequence reads: CASSERSGSPLHF. The CDR3 bases are TGTGCCAGCAGTGAACGGTCAGGTTCACCCCTCCACTTT.

This sequence joins TRBV19 and TRBJ2-7; maybe TRBD2 (6 bases). The germline V gene has CDR1 LNHDA and CDR2 SQIVND (reference sequence). Trimming removed 10 bases from V and 4 bases from J, with 20 bases in between. The CDR3 contains 14 residues. The CDR3 DNA sequence: TGTGCCACCGCTCCGGGGACTGGACTATACGAGCAGTACTTC. This gives the protein CATAPGTGLYEQYF.

The chain recombines TRBV9 with TRBJ1-1, with D possibly being TRBD1 (5 bases). The CDR3 extends over 16 amino acids. Trimming shortened V by 0 bases and J by 8 bases, and 20 bases separated the two germline ends. Germline V gene data show CDR1 as SGDLS and CDR2 as YYNGEE. The DNA of the CDR3 is TGTGCCAGCAGCGTAGAGGTCTGGACATCAGTTGGGGAAGCTTTCTTT. Its translation is CASSVEVWTSVGEAFF.

The V gene is TRBV10-3, the J gene TRBJ2-2; 8 bases align to TRBD2. The CDR3 runs 17 residues. Germline CDR1 ENHRY, CDR2 SYGVKD. V lost 4 bases to trimming and J lost 0 bases; unmatched junction nucleotides: 7. The CDR3 is CAISGRGSGTNTGELFF. In nucleotides, the CDR3 is TGTGCCATCAGTGGTCGGGGTAGCGGGACGAACACCGGGGAGCTGTTTTTT.

This clone has just one count. The chain couples TRBV4-2 to TRBJ2-7; 9 nucleotides agree with TRBD1. J gave up 1 base and V 1 base, and 5 bases lay outside the gene matches. CDR1 is LGHNA and CDR2 is YNFKEQ in the germline V gene. This CDR3 contains 16 residues. The CDR3 loop is CASSQGGQGASYEQYF. In DNA form, the CDR3 reads TGTGCCAGCAGCCAAGGGGGACAGGGAGCGTCCTACGAGCAGTACTTC.

The V gene is TRBV4-1, the J gene TRBJ2-2; weak D call: TRBD1 (5 bases). Trimming stripped 3 bases from V and 6 bases from J, with 11 bases between. Germline values: CDR1 MGHRA, CDR2 YSYEKL. The CDR3 totals 14 residues. The DNA for the CDR3 is TGCGCCAGCAGCCACGCAGTGGGGCCCGGGGAGCTGTTTTTT. Translating it yields CASSHAVGPGELFF.

This clone was seen more than once but under ten times. V is TRBV6-5 and J is TRBJ2-6; D is undetermined. The CDR3 runs to 16 residues. Germline loops: CDR1 MNHEY, CDR2 SVGAGI. Trimming left V 0 bases short and J 0 bases short, with 6 bases between. The chain's CDR3 is CASSYSRHSGANVLTF. The CDR3 bases are TGTGCCAGCAGTTACTCGAGGCACTCTGGGGCCAACGTCCTGACTTTC.

This chain joins TRBV6-5 and TRBJ1-1; perhaps TRBD1 as D (5 bases). The CDR3 length is 14 residues. Germline assignment: CDR1 MNHEY and CDR2 SVGAGI. The germline V and J ends were trimmed by 6 bases and 0 bases, with 11 bases remaining between them. The CDR3 region is CASRPGYMNTEAFF. CDR3 DNA: TGTGCCAGCAGGCCAGGGTATATGAACACTGAAGCTTTCTTT.

As DNA, the CDR3 is TGCAGCGTGAGGACTAGCGGACTCTCCTACGAGCAGTACTTC. Translated, it gives CSVRTSGLSYEQYF. The chain has TRBV29-1 and TRBJ2-7; 10 bases match TRBD2. The CDR3 contains 14 residues. Germline V gene sequence: CDR1 SQVTM, CDR2 ANQGSEA. V lost 6 bases and J lost 0; bases outside the gene matches: 5.